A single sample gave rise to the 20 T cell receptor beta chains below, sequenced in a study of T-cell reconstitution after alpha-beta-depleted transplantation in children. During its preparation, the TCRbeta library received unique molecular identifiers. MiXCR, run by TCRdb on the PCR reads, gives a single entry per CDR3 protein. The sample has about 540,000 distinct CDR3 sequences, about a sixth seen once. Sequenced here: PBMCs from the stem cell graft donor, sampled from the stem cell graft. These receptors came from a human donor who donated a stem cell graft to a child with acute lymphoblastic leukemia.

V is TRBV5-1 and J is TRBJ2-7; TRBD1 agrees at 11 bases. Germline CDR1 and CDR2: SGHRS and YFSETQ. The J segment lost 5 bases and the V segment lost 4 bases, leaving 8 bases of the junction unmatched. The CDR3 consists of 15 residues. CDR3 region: CASSLGQGAYDEQYF. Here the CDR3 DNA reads TGCGCCAGCAGCCTCGGACAGGGGGCTTACGACGAGCAGTACTTC.

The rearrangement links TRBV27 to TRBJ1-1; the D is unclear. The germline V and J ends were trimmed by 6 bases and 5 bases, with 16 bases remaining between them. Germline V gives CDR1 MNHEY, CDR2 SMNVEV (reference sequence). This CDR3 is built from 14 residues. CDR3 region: CASSRGEGGTEAFF. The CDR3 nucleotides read TGTGCCAGCAGCCGTGGGGAGGGTGGGACTGAAGCTTTCTTT.

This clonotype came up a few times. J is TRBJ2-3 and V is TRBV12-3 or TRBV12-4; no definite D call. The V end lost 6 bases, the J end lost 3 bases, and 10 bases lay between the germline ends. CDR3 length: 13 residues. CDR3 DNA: TGTGCCAGCAGCCCCCCACGGACAGATACGCAGTATTTT. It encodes CASSPPRTDTQYF.

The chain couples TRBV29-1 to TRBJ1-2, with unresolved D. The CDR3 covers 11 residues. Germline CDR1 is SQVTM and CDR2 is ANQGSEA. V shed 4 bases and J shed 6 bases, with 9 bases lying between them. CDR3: CSVALPHGYTF. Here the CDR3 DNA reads TGCAGCGTTGCCCTTCCTCATGGCTACACCTTC.

CDR3 nucleotides: TGCGCCAGCAGCCAGCCCGACTACGAGCAGTACTTC. Its translation: CASSQPDYEQYF. J is TRBJ2-7 and V is TRBV4-1; D remains unclear. CDR1 and CDR2 from the germline V gene are MGHRA and YSYEKL. V was cut by 3 bases and J by 3 bases, with 6 bases left in between. The CDR3 runs 12 residues.

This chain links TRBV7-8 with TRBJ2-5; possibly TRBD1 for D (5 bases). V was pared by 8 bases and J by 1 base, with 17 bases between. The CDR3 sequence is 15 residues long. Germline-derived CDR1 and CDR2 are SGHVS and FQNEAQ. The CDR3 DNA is TGTGCCAGCCTCCCTCTGGCTGGGGCCCAAGAGACCCAGTACTTC. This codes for CASLPLAGAQETQYF.

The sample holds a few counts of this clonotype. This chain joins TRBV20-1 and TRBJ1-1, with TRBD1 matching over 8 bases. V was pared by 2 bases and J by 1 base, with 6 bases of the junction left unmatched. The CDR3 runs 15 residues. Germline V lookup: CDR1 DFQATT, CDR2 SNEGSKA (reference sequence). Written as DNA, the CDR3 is TGCAGTGCTAGATACAGGGGGAGACCGAACACTGAAGCTTTCTTT. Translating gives CSARYRGRPNTEAFF.

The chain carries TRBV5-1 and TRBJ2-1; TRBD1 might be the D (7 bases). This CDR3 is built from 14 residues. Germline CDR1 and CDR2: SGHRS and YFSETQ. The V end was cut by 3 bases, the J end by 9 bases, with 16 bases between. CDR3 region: CASSSRLGGREQFF. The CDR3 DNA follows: TGCGCCAGCAGCTCCAGACTAGGGGGCCGTGAGCAGTTCTTC.

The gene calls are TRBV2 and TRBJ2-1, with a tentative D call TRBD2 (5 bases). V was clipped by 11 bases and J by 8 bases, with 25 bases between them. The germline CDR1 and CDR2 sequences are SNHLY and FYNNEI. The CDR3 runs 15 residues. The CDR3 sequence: CALAPRTQKGYEQFF. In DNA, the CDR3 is TGTGCCCTCGCCCCGCGGACTCAAAAAGGATATGAGCAGTTCTTC.

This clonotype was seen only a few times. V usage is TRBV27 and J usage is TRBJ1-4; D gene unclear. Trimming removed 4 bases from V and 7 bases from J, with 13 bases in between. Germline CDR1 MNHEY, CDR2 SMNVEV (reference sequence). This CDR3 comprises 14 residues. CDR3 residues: CASSSLKSIEKLFF. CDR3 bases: TGTGCCAGCAGTTCGCTGAAGAGTATTGAAAAACTGTTTTTT.

DNA for the CDR3: TGTGCCATCAGTGAGTCCACGGACATGGGGCAGTACTTC. Protein sequence: CAISESTDMGQYF. The V gene is TRBV10-3, the J gene TRBJ2-7; TRBD1 might be the D (5 bases). V was trimmed by 0 bases and J by 9 bases, leaving 12 bases between them. The CDR3 sequence is 13 residues long. From germline, CDR1 is ENHRY and CDR2 SYGVKD.

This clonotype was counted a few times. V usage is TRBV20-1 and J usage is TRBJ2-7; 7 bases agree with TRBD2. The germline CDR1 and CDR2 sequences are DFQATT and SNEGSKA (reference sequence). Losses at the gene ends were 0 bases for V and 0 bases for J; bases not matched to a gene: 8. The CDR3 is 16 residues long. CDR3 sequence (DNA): TGCAGTGCTAGAGATGAGGCTAGCGGCTACTCCTACGAGCAGTACTTC. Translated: CSARDEASGYSYEQYF.

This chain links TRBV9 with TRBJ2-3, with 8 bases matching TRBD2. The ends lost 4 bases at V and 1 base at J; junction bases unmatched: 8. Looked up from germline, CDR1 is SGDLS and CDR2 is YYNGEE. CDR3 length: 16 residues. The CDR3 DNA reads TGTGCCAGCAGCCCCCAAGCGGGAGTGGGCACAGATACGCAGTATTTT. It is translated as CASSPQAGVGTDTQYF.

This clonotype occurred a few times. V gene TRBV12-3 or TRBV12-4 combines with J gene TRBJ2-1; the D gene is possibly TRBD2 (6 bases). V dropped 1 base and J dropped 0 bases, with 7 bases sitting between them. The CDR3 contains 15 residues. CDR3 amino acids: CASSLGGISYNEQFF. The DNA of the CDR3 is TGTGCCAGCAGTTTAGGCGGGATCTCCTACAATGAGCAGTTCTTC.

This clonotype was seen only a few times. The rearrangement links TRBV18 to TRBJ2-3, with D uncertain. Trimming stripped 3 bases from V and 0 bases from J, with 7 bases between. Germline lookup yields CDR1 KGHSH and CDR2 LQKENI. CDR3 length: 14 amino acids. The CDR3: CASSPTSSTDTQYF. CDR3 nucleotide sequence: TGTGCCAGCTCACCGACTTCTAGCACAGATACGCAGTATTTT.

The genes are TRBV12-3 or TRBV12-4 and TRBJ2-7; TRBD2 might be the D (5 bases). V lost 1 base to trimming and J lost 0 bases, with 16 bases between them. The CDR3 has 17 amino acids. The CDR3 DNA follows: TGTGCCAGCAGTTTAGGTAGGGCTAGCTGGGGCTCCTACGAGCAGTACTTC. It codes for CASSLGRASWGSYEQYF.

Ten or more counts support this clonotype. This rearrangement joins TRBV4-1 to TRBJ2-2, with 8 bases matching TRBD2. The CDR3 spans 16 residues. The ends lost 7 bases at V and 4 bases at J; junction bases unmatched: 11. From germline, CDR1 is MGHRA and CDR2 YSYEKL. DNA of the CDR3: TGCGCCAGCACCCAGGGAGCGGGAGAGTTCACCGGGGAGCTGTTTTTT. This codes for CASTQGAGEFTGELFF.

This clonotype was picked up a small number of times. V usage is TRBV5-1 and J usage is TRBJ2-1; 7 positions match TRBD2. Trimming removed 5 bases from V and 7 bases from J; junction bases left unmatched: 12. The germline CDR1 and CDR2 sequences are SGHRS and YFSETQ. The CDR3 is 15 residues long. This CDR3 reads CASRSFGGSRNEQFF. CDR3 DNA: TGCGCCAGCAGATCCTTTGGCGGGAGTAGGAATGAGCAGTTCTTC.

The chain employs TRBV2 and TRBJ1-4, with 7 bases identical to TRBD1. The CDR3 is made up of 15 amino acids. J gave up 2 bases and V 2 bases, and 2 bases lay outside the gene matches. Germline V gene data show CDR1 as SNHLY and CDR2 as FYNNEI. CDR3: CASSEQGGTNEKLFF. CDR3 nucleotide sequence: TGTGCCAGCAGTGAACAGGGGGGCACTAATGAAAAACTGTTTTTT.

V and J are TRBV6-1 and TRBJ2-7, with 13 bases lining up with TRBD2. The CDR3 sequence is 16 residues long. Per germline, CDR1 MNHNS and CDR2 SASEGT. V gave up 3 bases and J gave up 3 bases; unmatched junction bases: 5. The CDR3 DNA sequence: TGTGCCAGCAGTGATGGACTAGCGGGAGCCAGCTACGAGCAGTACTTC. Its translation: CASSDGLAGASYEQYF.